This TCR beta chain was sequenced in a study of cytotoxic CD8 clonotypes in ibrutinib-treated CLL. This CDR3 region has 15 residues. Looked up from germline, CDR1 is SGHRS and CDR2 is YFSETQ. Trimming removed 0 bases at V and 5 bases at J, with 14 bases between. Assay used: immunoSEQ multiplex PCR; TCRdb lists only in-frame clones, some missing. The sample lists about 200,000 clones; just under 80% were seen once. This rearrangement joins TRBV5-1 to TRBJ2-5; maybe TRBD1 (6 bases). This TCR was recovered from a human donor with chronic lymphocytic leukemia. Sequences were derived from PBMCs, sampled after 12 months of ibrutinib treatment. DNA of the CDR3: TGCGCCAGCAGCTTGGGTGGGACACAAGGGGAGACCCAGTACTTC. Protein sequence: CASSLGGTQGETQYF.